This T cell receptor beta chain is drawn from a study of vaccination and CD4 T cells after COVID-19. This clonotype came up a few times. The target antigen is unknown. Treatment defined: approximately 11-day PBMC culture with coronavirus spike peptide pools or control peptides (ViraFEST assay). Ahead of the COVID-19 pandemic (2011-2018), the CD4+ T cells of the unexposed donor were collected. Germline V gene sequence: CDR1 DFQATT, CDR2 SNEGSKA (reference sequence). V was shortened by 0 bases and J by 10 bases, with 15 bases between the two germline ends. CDR3 length: 13 residues. Sequenced with the Oncomine TCR Beta short-read assay was DNA taken from cultured CD4+ T cells. The genomic DNA was obtained from cultured CD4+ T cells by extraction with the QIAamp micro DNA kit. TCRdb used MiXCR to reprocess the PCR reads, holding one entry per CDR3 protein. The profile shows roughly 11,000 distinct CDR3 sequences, approximately 30% of them singletons.

The clonotype originates from a human donor in good health. The rearrangement links TRBV20-1 to TRBJ1-1, with a weak D call TRBD1 (6 bases). Sample: CD4+ T cells from blood, cultured in vitro. The CDR3 bases are TGCAGTGCTAGAGATAAGGGGGAAGGGGGAGCTTTCTTT. Translating it yields CSARDKGEGGAFF.